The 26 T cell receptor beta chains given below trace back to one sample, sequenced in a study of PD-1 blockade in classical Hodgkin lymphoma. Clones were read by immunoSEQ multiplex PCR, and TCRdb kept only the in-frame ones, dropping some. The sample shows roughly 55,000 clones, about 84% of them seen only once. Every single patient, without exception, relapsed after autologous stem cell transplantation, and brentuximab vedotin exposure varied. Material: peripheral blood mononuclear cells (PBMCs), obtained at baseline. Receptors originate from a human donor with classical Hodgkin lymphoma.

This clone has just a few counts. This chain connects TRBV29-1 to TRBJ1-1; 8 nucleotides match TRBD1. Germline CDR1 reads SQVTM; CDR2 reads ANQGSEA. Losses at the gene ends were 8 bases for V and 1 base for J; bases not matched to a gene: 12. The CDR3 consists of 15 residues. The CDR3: CSTMRGDRPNTEAFF. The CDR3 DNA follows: TGCAGCACGATGAGGGGGGACAGGCCGAACACTGAAGCTTTCTTT.

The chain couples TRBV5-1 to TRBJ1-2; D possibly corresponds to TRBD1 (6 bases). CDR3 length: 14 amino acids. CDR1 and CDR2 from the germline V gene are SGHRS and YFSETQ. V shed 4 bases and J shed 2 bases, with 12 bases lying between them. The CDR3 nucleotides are TGCGCCAGCAGCCAAATAGGGGGAAACTATGGCTACACCTTC. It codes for CASSQIGGNYGYTF.

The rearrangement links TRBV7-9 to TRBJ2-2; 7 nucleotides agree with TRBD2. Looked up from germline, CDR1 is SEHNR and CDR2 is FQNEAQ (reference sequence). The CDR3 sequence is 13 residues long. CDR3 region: CAWSAGELRELFF. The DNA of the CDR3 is TGTGCTTGGTCGGCGGGAGAACTGAGGGAGCTGTTTTTT. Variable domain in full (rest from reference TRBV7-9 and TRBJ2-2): DTGVSQNPRHKITKRGQNVTFRCDPISEHNRLYWYRQTLGQGPEFLTYFQNEAQLEKSRLLSDRFSAERPKGSFSTLEIQRTEQGDSAMYLCAWSAGELRELFFGEGSRLTVL.

CDR3 nucleotides: TGTGCCAGCTCACCACCGAGTGGGTTTCATGAGCAGTTCTTC. Translating it yields CASSPPSGFHEQFF. This chain joins TRBV18 and TRBJ2-1; D unresolved. The germline CDR1 and CDR2 sequences are KGHSH and LQKENI. V was pared by 0 bases and J by 8 bases, with 11 bases between. This CDR3 contains 14 residues.

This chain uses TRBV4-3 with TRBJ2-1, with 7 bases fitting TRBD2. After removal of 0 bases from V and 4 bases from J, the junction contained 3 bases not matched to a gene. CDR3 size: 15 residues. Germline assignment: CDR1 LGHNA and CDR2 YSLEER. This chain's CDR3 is CASSQDRREYNEQFF. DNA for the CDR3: TGCGCCAGCAGCCAAGATCGGCGGGAGTACAATGAGCAGTTCTTC.

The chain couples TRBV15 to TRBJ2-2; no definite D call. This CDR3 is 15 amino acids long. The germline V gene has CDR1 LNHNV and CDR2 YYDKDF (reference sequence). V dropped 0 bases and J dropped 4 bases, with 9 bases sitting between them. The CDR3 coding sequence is TGTGCCACCAGCAGAGATCACGAGAGCACCGGGGAGCTGTTTTTT. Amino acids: CATSRDHESTGELFF.

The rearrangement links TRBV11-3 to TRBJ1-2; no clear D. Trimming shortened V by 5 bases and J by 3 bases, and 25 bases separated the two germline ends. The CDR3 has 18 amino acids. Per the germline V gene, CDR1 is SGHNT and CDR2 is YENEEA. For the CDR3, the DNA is TGTGCCAGCAGCCCCCTCCGGAAAGCAGGCCCCGGCGACTATGGCTACACCTTC. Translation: CASSPLRKAGPGDYGYTF.

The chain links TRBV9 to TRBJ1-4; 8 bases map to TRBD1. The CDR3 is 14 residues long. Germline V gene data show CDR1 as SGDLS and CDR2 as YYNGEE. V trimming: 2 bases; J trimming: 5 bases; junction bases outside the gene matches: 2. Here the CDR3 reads CASSVDRGNEKLFF. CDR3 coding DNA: TGTGCCAGCAGCGTCGACAGGGGAAATGAAAAACTGTTTTTT.

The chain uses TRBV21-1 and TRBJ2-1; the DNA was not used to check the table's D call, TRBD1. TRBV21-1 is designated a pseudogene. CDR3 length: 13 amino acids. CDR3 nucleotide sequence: TGTGCCAGCAGCAATCAGGGTTACAATGAGCAGTTCTTC. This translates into CASSNQGYNEQFF.

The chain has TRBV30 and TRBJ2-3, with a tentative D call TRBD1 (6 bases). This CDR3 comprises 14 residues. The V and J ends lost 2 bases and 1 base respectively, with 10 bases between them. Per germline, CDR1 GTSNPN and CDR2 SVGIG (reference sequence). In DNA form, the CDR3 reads TGTGCCTGGAGTCAGGGGATCGGCACAGATACGCAGTATTTT. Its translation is CAWSQGIGTDTQYF.

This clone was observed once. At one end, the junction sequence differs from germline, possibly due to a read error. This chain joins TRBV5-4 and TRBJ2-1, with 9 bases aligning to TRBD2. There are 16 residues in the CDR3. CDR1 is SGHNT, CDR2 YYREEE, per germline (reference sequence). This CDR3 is CASTLGGTSSHNEQFF. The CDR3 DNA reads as TGTGCCAGCACCTTGGGGGGGACTAGCTCGCACAATGAGCAGTTCTTC.

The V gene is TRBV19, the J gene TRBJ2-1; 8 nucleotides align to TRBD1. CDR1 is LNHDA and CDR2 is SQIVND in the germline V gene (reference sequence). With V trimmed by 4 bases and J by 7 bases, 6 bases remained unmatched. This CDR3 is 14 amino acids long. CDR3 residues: CASSKDRVRNEQFF. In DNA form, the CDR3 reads TGTGCCAGTAGTAAGGACAGGGTACGGAATGAGCAGTTCTTC.

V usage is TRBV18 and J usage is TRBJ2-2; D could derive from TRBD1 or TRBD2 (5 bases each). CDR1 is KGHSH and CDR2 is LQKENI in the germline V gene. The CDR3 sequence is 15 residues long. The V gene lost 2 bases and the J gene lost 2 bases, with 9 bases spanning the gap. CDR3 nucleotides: TGTGCCAGCTCACCATCCCGGGACAACACCGGGGAGCTGTTTTTT. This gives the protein CASSPSRDNTGELFF.

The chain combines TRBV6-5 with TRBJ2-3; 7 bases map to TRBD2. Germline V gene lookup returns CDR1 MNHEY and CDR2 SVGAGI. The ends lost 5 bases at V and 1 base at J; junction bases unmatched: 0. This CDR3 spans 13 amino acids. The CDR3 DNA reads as TGTGCCAGCAGTGGGAGGGGCACAGATACGCAGTATTTT. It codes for CASSGRGTDTQYF.

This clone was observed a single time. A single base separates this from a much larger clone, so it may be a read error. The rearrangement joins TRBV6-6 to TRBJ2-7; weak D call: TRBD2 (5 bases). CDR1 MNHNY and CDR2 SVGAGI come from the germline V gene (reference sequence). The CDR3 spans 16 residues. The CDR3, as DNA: TGTGTCAGCAGTTACTCGACGGGAAGGTCGACCTACGAGCAGTACGTC. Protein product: CVSSYSTGRSTYEQYV.

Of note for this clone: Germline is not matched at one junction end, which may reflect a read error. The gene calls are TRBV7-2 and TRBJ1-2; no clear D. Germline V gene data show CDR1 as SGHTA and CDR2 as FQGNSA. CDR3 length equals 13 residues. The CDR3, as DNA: TGTGCCAGCAGCTTAGTCGGTAACCTCCAGGTCGGCTTC. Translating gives CASSLVGNLQVGF.

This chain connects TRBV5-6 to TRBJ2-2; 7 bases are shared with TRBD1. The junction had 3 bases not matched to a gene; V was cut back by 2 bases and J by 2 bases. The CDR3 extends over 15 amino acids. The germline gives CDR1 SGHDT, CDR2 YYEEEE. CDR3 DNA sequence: TGTGCCAGCAGCTTCCGGGACAGCAACACCGGGGAGCTGTTTTTT. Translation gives CASSFRDSNTGELFF.

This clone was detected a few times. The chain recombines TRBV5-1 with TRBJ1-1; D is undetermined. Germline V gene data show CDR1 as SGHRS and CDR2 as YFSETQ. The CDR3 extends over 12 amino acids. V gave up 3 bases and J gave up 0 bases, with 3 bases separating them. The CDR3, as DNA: TGCGCCAGCAGCTCAGTGAACACTGAAGCTTTCTTT. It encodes CASSSVNTEAFF.

The CDR3 here is CASSVGGGRTDTQYF. The CDR3 DNA reads as TGCGCCAGCAGCGTCGGGGGAGGGCGCACAGATACGCAGTATTTT. V and J are TRBV5-1 and TRBJ2-3; 7 nucleotides line up with TRBD2. CDR1 and CDR2 (germline): SGHRS, YFSETQ. With V trimmed by 4 bases and J by 1 base, 6 bases remained unmatched. The CDR3 consists of 15 residues.

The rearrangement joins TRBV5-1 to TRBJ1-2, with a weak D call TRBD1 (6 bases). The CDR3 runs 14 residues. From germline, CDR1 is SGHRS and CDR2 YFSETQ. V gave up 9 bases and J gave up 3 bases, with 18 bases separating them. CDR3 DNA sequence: TGCGCCACCAAAAAAGAGGGGGGTGACTATGGCTACACCTTC. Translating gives CATKKEGGDYGYTF.

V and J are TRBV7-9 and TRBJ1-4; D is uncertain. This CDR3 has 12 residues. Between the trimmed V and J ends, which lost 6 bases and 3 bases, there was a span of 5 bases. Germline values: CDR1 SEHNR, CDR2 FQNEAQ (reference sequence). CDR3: CASRGSNEKLFF. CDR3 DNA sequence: TGTGCCAGCAGGGGCTCTAATGAAAAACTGTTTTTT.

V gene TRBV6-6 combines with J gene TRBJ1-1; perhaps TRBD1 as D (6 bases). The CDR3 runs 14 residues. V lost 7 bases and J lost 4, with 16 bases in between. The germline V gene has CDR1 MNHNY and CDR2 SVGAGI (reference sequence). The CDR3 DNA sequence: TGTGCCAGCATACAGGGAGAGGGACCCACTGAAGCTTTCTTT. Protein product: CASIQGEGPTEAFF.

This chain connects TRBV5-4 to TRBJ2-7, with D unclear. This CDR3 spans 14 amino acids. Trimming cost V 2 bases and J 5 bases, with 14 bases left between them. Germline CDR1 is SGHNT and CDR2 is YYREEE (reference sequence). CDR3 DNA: TGTGCCAGCAGCTTATCCCAGCTTGAAGACGAGCAGTACTTC. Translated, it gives CASSLSQLEDEQYF.

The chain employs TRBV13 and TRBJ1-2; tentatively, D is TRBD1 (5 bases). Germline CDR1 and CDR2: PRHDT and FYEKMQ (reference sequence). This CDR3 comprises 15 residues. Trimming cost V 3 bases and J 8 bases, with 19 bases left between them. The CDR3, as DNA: TGTGCCAGCAGCTTTGACAGTCCCCCGGGGAACGGCTACACCTTC. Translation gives CASSFDSPPGNGYTF.

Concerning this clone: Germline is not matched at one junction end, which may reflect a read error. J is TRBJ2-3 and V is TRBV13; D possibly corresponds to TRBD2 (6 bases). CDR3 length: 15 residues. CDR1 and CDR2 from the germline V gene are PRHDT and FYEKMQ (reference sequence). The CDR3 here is CASSLGAGLTDTQYF. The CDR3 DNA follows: TGTGCCAGCAGCCTAGGGGCGGGACTCACAGATACGCAGTATTTT.

The CDR3 region has the DNA TGTGCCAGCAGTTTAAAGATCCGGGGTTCGGGCACCGGGGAGCTGTTTTTT. Protein sequence: CASSLKIRGSGTGELFF. The V gene is TRBV27, the J gene TRBJ2-2; possibly TRBD2 for D (5 bases). Germline V CDR1 and CDR2: MNHEY, SMNVEV (reference sequence). V lost 2 bases and J 4 bases, leaving 17 bases between the germline ends. The CDR3 covers 17 residues.